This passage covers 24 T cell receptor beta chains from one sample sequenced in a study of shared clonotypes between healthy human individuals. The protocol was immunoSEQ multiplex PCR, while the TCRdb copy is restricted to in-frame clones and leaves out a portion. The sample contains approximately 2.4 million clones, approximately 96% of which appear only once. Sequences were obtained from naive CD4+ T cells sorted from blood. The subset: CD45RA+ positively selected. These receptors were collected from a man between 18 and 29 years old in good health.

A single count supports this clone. CDR3 sequence reads: CASSLRAGENGELFF. CDR3 nucleotide sequence: TGCGCCAGCAGCTTGCGGGCAGGGGAGAACGGGGAGCTGTTTTTT. This rearrangement joins TRBV5-1 to TRBJ2-2; D is possibly TRBD1 (6 bases). The CDR3 length is 15 residues. Between the trimmed V and J ends, which lost 1 base and 7 bases, there was a span of 14 bases. Germline CDR1 reads SGHRS; CDR2 reads YFSETQ.

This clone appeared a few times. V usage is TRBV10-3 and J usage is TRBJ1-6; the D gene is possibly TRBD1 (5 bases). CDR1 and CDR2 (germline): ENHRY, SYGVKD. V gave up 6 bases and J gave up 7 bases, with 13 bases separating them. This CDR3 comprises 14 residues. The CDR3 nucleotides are TGTGCCATCAGAGACAGTTTTGAGAATTCACCCCTCCACTTT. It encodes CAIRDSFENSPLHF.

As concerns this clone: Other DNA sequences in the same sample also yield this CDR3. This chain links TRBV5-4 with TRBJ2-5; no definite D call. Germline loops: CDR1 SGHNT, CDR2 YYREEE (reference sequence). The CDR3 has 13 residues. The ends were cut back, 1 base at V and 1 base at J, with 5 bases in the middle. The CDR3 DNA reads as TGTGCCAGCAGCTTGACTGTCCAAGAGACCCAGTACTTC. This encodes CASSLTVQETQYF.

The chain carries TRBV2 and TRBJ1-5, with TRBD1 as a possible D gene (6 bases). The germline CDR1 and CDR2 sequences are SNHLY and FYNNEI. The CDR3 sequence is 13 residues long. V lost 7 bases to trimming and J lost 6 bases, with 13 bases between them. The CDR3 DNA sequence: TGTGCCAGCAACGGGGGCATGGGTCAGCCCCAGCATTTT. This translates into CASNGGMGQPQHF.

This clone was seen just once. CDR3 sequence reads: CASKRTLYEQYF. CDR3 nucleotides: TGTGCCAGCAAGAGGACACTCTACGAGCAGTACTTC. The chain links TRBV6-6 to TRBJ2-7, with a possible D match to TRBD1 (5 bases). Looked up from germline, CDR1 is MNHNY and CDR2 is SVGAGI (reference sequence). The CDR3 runs 12 residues. Trimming took off 7 bases at V and 3 bases at J, with 10 bases between the two ends.

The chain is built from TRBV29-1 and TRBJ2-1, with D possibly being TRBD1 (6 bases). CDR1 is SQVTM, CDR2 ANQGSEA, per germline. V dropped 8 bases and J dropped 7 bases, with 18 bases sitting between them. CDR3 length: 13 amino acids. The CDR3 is CSQKGDRTNEQFF. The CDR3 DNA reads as TGCAGCCAAAAGGGGGATCGTACGAATGAGCAGTTCTTC.

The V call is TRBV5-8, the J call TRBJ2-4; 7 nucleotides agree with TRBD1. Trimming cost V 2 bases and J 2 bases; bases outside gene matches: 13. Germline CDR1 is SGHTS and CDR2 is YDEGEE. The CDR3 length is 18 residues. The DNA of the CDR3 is TGTGCCAGCAGCTTTCTCTCCGGGACAGAGATACCCAAAAACATTCAGTACTTC. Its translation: CASSFLSGTEIPKNIQYF.

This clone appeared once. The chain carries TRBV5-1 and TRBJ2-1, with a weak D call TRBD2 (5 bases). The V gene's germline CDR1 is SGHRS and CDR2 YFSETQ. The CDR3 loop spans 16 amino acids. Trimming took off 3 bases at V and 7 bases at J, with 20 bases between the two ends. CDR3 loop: CASSSLLPAGGNEQFF. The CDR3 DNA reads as TGCGCCAGCAGCTCGCTGCTACCCGCGGGTGGGAATGAGCAGTTCTTC.

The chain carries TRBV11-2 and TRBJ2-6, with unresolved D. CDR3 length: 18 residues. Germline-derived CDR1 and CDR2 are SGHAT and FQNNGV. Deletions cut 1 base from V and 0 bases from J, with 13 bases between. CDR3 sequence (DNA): TGTGCCAGCAGCTTAGTAGGTTTAGGATTCTCTGGGGCCAACGTCCTGACTTTC. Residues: CASSLVGLGFSGANVLTF.

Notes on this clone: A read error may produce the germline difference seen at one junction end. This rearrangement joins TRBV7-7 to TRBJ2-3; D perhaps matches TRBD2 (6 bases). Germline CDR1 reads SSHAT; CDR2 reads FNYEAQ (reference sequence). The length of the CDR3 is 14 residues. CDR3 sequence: CASSLDGSADTQYF. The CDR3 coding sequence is TGTGCTAGCAGCTTAGACGGGAGTGCAGATACGCAGTATTTT.

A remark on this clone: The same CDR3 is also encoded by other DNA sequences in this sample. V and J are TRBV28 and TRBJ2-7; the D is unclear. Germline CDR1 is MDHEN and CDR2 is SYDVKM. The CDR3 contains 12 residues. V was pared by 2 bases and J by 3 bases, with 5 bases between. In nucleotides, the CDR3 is TGTGCCAGCAGTTTAAGAAGCTACGAGCAGTACTTC. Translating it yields CASSLRSYEQYF.

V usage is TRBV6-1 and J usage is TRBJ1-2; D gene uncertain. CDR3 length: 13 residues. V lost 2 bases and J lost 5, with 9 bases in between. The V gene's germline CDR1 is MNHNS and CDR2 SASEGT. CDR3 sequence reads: CASSESLRYGYTF. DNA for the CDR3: TGTGCCAGCAGTGAATCCCTACGATATGGCTACACCTTC.

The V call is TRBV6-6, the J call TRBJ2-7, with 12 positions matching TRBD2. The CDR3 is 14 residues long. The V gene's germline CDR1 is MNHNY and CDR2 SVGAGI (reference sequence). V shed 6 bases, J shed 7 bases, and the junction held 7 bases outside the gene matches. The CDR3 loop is CASRGTSGPGEQYF. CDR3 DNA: TGTGCCAGCAGGGGGACTAGCGGGCCTGGAGAGCAGTACTTC.

The chain's CDR3 is CAISDNSGNTIYF. The CDR3 nucleotides read TGTGCCATCAGTGACAACTCTGGAAACACCATATATTTT. The chain carries TRBV10-3 and TRBJ1-3, with D unclear. Trimming cost V 3 bases and J 0 bases, with 3 bases left between them. The germline gives CDR1 ENHRY, CDR2 SYGVKD. The length of the CDR3 is 13 residues.

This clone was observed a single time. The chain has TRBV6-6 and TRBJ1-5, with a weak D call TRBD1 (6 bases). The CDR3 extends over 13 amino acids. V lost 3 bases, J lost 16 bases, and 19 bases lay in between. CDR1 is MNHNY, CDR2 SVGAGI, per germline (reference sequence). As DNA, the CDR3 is TGTGCCAGCAGTTATCCCGACAGGCTGGAGTCCCATTTT. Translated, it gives CASSYPDRLESHF.

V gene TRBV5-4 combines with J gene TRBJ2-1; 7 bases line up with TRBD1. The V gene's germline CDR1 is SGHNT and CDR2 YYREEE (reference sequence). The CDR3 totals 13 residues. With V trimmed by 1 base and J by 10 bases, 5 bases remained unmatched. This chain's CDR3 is CASSLWDSFEQFF. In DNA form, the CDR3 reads TGTGCCAGCAGCTTGTGGGACAGCTTCGAGCAGTTCTTC.

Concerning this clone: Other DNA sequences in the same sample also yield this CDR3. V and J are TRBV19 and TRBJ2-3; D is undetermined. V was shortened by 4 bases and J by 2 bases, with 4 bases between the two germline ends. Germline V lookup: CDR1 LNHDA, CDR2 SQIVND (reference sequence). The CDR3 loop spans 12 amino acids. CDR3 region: CASSTFTDTQYF. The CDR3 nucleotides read TGTGCCAGTAGTACTTTCACAGATACGCAGTATTTT.

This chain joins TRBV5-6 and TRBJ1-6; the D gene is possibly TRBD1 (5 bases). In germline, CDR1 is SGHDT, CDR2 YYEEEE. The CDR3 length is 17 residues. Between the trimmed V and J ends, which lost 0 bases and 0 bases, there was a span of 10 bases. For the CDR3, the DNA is TGTGCCAGCAGCTTGGACGCCAGGGACTCCTATAATTCACCCCTCCACTTT. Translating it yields CASSLDARDSYNSPLHF.

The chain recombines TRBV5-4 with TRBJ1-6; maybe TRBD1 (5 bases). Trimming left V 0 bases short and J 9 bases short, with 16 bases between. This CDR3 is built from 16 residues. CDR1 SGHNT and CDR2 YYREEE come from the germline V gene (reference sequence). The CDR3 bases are TGTGCCAGCAGCTTGGGGCAGGGTGGGATGGGTTCACCCCTCCACTTT. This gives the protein CASSLGQGGMGSPLHF. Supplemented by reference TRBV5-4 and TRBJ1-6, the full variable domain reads ETGVTQSPTHLIKTRGQQVTLRCSSQSGHNTVSWYQQALGQGPQFIFQYYREEENGRGNFPPRFSGLQFPNYSSELNVNALELDDSALYLCASSLGQGGMGSPLHFGNGTRLTVT.

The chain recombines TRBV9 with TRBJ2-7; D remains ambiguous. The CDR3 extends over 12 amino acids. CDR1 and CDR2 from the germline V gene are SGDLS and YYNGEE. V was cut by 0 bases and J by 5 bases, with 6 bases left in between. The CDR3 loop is CASSVGENEQYF. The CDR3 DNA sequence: TGTGCCAGCAGCGTAGGCGAGAACGAGCAGTACTTC.

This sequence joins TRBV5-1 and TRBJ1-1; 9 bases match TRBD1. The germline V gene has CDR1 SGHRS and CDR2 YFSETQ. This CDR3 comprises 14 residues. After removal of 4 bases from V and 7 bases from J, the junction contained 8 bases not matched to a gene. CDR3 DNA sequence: TGCGCCAGCAGCGTAAGAACAGGGGGCGGTGAAGCTTTCTTT. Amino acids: CASSVRTGGGEAFF.

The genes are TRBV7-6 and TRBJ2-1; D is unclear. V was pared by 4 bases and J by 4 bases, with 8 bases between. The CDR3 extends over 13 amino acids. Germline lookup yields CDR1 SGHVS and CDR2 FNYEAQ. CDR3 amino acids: CASSSRLYNEQFF. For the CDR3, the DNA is TGTGCCAGCAGCTCAAGACTTTACAATGAGCAGTTCTTC.

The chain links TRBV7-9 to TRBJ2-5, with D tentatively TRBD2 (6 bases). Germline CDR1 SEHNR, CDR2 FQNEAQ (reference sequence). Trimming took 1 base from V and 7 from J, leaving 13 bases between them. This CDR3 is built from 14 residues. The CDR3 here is CASSLDRDSRTQYF. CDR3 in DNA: TGTGCCAGCAGCTTAGACCGGGACTCCAGGACCCAGTACTTC.

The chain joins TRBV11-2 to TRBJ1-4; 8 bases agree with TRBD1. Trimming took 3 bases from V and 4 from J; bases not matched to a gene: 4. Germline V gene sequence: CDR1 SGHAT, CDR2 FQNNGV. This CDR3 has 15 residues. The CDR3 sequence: CASSFLDRDNEKLFF. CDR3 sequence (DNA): TGTGCCAGCAGCTTCTTGGACAGGGATAATGAAAAACTGTTTTTT.